This T cell receptor beta chain was sequenced in a study of blood T cell repertoires in COVID-19. This clone came up a few times. Per the authors' pipeline: The assay estimated nucleated cells by amplifying reference gene primers. The repertoire was sequenced with immunoSEQ multiplex PCR; TCRdb's copy has only in-frame clones and lacks some. V and J calls and clone size are those listed in that table; D and trimming were worked out from the DNA. The sample holds over 200,000 clones; roughly 90% are singletons and the top ten take less than 3.5%. The CDR3 spans 12 residues. The germline CDR1 and CDR2 sequences are DFQATT and SNEGSKA (reference sequence). Trimming pared 3 bases from V and 6 bases from J, leaving 10 bases between.

This TCR came from a woman aged 55-75 years with acute or convalescent COVID-19. Source material: peripheral blood. The gene calls are TRBV20-1 and TRBJ2-3; D gene uncertain. The CDR3 protein is CSASPKRDTQYF. In DNA form, the CDR3 reads TGCAGTGCTAGTCCCAAGAGGGATACGCAGTATTTT.